This TCR beta chain was identified in a study of radiation and T cells in renal cell carcinoma. Study overall: Nephrectomy followed 15 Gy stereotactic body radiation by 4 weeks.

Time point reported: blood 2 weeks post-SBRT. Treatment indicated: 15 Gy SBRT to primary tumor, nephrectomy 4 weeks later. As concerns this clone: Its specificity is not known.

Study conclusions and caveats: Top tumor clonotypes rose in blood 2 weeks post-radiation, then contracted.

The CDR3 is 13 residues long. CDR1 MNHNY and CDR2 SVGAGI come from the germline V gene (reference sequence). Trimming took 2 bases from V and 8 from J; bases not matched to a gene: 5. The method was immunoSEQ multiplex PCR; TCRdb's version includes in-frame clones alone and lacks a portion of them. The top ten hold 10% to 15% of the sample, which has 160,000 or so clones, roughly 87% seen once. The chain combines TRBV6-6 with TRBJ1-1; TRBD1 matches at 7 bases. The TCR was taken from a woman aged 50 to 65 with renal cell carcinoma. The sample consisted of blood, taken from a patient whose treatment included radiotherapy and nephrectomy. Written as DNA, the CDR3 is TGTGCCAGCAGTTACCAGGGGGGGGGCGAAGCTTTCTTT. Protein product: CASSYQGGGEAFF.